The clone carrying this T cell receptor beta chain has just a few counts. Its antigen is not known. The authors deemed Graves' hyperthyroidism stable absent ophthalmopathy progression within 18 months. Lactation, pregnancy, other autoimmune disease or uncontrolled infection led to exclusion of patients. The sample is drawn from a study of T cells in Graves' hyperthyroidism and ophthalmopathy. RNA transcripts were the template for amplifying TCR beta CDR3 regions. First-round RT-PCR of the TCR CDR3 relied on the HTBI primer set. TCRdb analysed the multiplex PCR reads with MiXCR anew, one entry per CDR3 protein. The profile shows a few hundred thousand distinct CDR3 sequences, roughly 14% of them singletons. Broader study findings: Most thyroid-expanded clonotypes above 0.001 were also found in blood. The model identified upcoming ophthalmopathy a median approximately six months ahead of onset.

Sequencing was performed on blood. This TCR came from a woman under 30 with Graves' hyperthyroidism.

The CDR3: CSASSGLAGVLETQYF. As DNA, the CDR3 is TGCAGTGCTTCCTCAGGACTAGCGGGAGTTCTAGAGACCCAGTACTTC. The chain uses TRBV20-1 and TRBJ2-5; 13 bases fit TRBD2. Per germline, CDR1 DFQATT and CDR2 SNEGSKA (reference sequence). V lost 5 bases, J lost 4 bases, and 10 bases stayed unmatched. This CDR3 comprises 16 residues.